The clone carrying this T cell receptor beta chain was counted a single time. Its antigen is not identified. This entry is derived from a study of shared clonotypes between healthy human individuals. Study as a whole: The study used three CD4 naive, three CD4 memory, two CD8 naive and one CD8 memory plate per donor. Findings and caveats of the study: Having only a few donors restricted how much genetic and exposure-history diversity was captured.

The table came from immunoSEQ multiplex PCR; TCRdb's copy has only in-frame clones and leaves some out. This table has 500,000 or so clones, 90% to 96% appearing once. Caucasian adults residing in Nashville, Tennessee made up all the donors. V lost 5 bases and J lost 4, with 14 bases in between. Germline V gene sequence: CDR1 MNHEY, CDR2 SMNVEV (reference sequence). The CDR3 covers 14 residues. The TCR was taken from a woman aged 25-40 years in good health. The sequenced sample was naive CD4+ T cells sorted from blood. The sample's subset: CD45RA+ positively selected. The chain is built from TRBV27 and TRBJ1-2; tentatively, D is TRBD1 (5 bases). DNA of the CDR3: TGTGCCAGCAGTAAGGACAACACCTTCTATGGCTACACCTTC. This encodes CASSKDNTFYGYTF.